The 27 T cell receptor beta chains given below trace back to one sample, sequenced in a study of blood T cell repertoires in COVID-19 (dated by TCRdb to the early 2020s). Libraries were prepared through the immunoSEQ multiplex PCR assay. TCRdb took this table from immuneACCESS and kept in-frame rearrangements with V and J called. Such tables lack part of the clones; where checked against another copy, unresolved V genes explain under half of the gap, and the rest is unexplained. Present in this sample are approximately 120,000 clones, more than 75% of which were seen just once. The leading ten clones occupy over 1.5% of the sample. The sample taken for sequencing was peripheral blood. All receptors derive from a human donor in a cohort sampled during active COVID-19.

V and J are TRBV7-9 and TRBJ2-5; D might be TRBD2 (5 bases). Germline V lookup: CDR1 SEHNR, CDR2 FQNEAQ (reference sequence). The germline V and J ends were trimmed by 0 bases and 7 bases, with 15 bases remaining between them. The CDR3 totals 15 residues. CDR3: CASSLARGGEGTQYF. The CDR3 bases are TGTGCCAGCAGCTTAGCAAGAGGCGGCGAGGGGACCCAGTACTTC. Variable domain in full (rest from reference TRBV7-9 and TRBJ2-5): DTGVSQNPRHKITKRGQNVTFRCDPISEHNRLYWYRQTLGQGPEFLTYFQNEAQLEKSRLLSDRFSAERPKGSFSTLEIQRTEQGDSAMYLCASSLARGGEGTQYFGPGTRLLVL.

This clone has at least ten counts. Sequence at one end of the junction differs from germline and may be a read error. Other DNA sequences in the same sample also yield this CDR3. The rearrangement links TRBV7-7 to TRBJ2-2; TRBD1 aligns across 10 bases. Per the germline V gene, CDR1 is SSHAT and CDR2 is FNYEAQ (reference sequence). The CDR3 covers 16 residues. This CDR3 is CASSLSGTGVTGELFF. CDR3 coding DNA: TGTGCTAGCAGCTTGTCCGGGACAGGGGTGACCGGGGAGCTGTTTTTT.

The CDR3 nucleotides read TGTGCCAGCAGTACCGGGACTAGCGGGGGGGCCCGGAAGACCCAGTACTTC. Translation: CASSTGTSGGARKTQYF. J is TRBJ2-5 and V is TRBV5-4; 16 nucleotides match TRBD2. After removal of 5 bases from V and 6 bases from J, the junction contained 10 bases not matched to a gene. This CDR3 comprises 17 residues. Germline V gene lookup returns CDR1 SGHNT and CDR2 YYREEE (reference sequence).

The chain employs TRBV5-1 and TRBJ2-7, with TRBD2 as a possible D gene (5 bases). The germline V gene has CDR1 SGHRS and CDR2 YFSETQ. V shed 0 bases and J shed 4 bases, with 8 bases lying between them. CDR3 size: 13 residues. DNA of the CDR3: TGCGCCAGCAGCTTGGGGTGGGAGTACGAGCAGTACTTC. It encodes CASSLGWEYEQYF.

The J gene is TRBJ2-1, the V gene TRBV27; TRBD1 matches 7 bases. Germline-derived CDR1 and CDR2 are MNHEY and SMNVEV (reference sequence). This CDR3 region has 12 residues. Unmatched junction bases numbered 3, after V lost 10 bases and J lost 3 bases. The CDR3 bases are TGTGCCAAAACAGGGGACTACAATGAGCAGTTCTTC. Translated: CAKTGDYNEQFF.

This clone has a single count. The rearrangement links TRBV13 to TRBJ2-1, with 9 bases matching TRBD2. J gave up 6 bases and V 4 bases, and 10 bases lay outside the gene matches. The CDR3 covers 16 residues. Germline CDR1 PRHDT, CDR2 FYEKMQ (reference sequence). CDR3 loop: CASSWGSRGGRNEQFF. DNA for the CDR3: TGTGCCAGCAGCTGGGGTTCGCGGGGGGGCCGCAATGAGCAGTTCTTC.

The genes are TRBV5-1 and TRBJ1-4; a weak D match, TRBD1 (5 bases). The CDR3 is 15 amino acids. The germline V and J ends were trimmed by 0 bases and 7 bases, with 13 bases remaining between them. Germline V CDR1 and CDR2: SGHRS, YFSETQ. The CDR3 region is CASSLVAGRSEKLFF. CDR3 DNA sequence: TGCGCCAGCAGCTTGGTGGCAGGGAGGAGTGAAAAACTGTTTTTT.

The rearrangement joins TRBV5-1 to TRBJ1-2, with 7 bases that match TRBD1. In germline, CDR1 is SGHRS, CDR2 YFSETQ. The CDR3 length is 16 residues. After removal of 1 base from V and 2 bases from J, the junction contained 8 bases not matched to a gene. Here the CDR3 DNA reads TGCGCCAGCAGCTTGCGACAGGGCGATTTGAACTATGGCTACACCTTC. Protein: CASSLRQGDLNYGYTF.

This chain links TRBV5-5 with TRBJ1-2; D remains unclear. The CDR3 has 14 residues. Trimming removed 4 bases at V and 4 bases at J, with 14 bases between. Germline-derived CDR1 and CDR2 are SGHKS and YYEKEE (reference sequence). In nucleotides, the CDR3 is TGTGCCAGCAGCCTAGGAGCGGAGTTCTATGGCTACACCTTC. It is translated as CASSLGAEFYGYTF.

This sequence joins TRBV28 and TRBJ2-1, with a weak D call TRBD1 (6 bases). There are 15 residues in the CDR3. Germline CDR1 and CDR2: MDHEN and SYDVKM. V lost 3 bases to trimming and J lost 3 bases, with 12 bases between them. Here the CDR3 reads CASSFQGRYYNEQFF. CDR3 bases: TGTGCCAGCAGTTTTCAGGGGCGATACTACAATGAGCAGTTCTTC.

The V call is TRBV5-1, the J call TRBJ2-1, with 8 bases fitting TRBD2. The germline V gene encodes CDR1 SGHRS and CDR2 YFSETQ. The CDR3 spans 13 residues. V lost 2 bases and J lost 7; bases outside the gene matches: 2. The CDR3 region is CASSFGGENEQFF. The CDR3 DNA reads TGCGCCAGCAGCTTCGGGGGGGAGAATGAGCAGTTCTTC.

In regard to this clone: A read error may account for a junction end that differs from germline. V gene TRBV11-2 combines with J gene TRBJ1-2; D is uncertain. CDR1 is SGHAT, CDR2 FQNNGV, per germline. The CDR3 sequence is 11 residues long. CDR3 amino acids: CASSTTAALSF. In DNA form, the CDR3 reads TGTGCCAGCAGCACAACAGCTGCTCTATCCTTC.

The rearrangement links TRBV5-6 to TRBJ1-4; D remains unclear. The germline CDR1 and CDR2 sequences are SGHDT and YYEEEE. The CDR3 sequence is 12 residues long. V was clipped by 0 bases and J by 14 bases, with 11 bases between them. This chain's CDR3 is CASSLGLGSLFF. The CDR3 DNA follows: TGTGCCAGCAGCTTGGGGCTGGGTAGCCTGTTTTTT. The whole variable domain, remainder taken from reference TRBV5-6 and TRBJ1-4, is DAGVTQSPTHLIKTRGQQVTLRCSPKSGHDTVSWYQQALGQGPQFIFQYYEEEERQRGNFPDRFSGHQFPNYSSELNVNALLLGDSALYLCASSLGLGSLFFGSGTQLSVL.

The V call is TRBV12-3 or TRBV12-4, the J call TRBJ1-2, with D perhaps TRBD1 (5 bases). CDR3 length: 12 residues. V was cut by 3 bases and J by 10 bases, with 12 bases left in between. Here the CDR3 DNA reads TGTGCCAGCAGTTTTGGGGGGTTTTTCTACACCTTC. This codes for CASSFGGFFYTF.

V is TRBV6-5 and J is TRBJ1-2, with 7 bases fitting TRBD1. J was trimmed by 2 bases and V by 5 bases; bases with no gene match: 2. The CDR3 is made up of 13 amino acids. Germline loops: CDR1 MNHEY, CDR2 SVGAGI. The CDR3 region has the DNA TGTGCCAGCAGTCCACAGGGGAACTATGGCTACACCTTC. Encoded protein: CASSPQGNYGYTF.

The chain employs TRBV19 and TRBJ1-2; 10 nucleotides align to TRBD1. CDR1 is LNHDA and CDR2 is SQIVND in the germline V gene (reference sequence). Trimming took 5 bases from V and 4 from J; bases not matched to a gene: 4. There are 14 residues in the CDR3. CDR3 in amino acids: CASSADRGAYGYTF. CDR3 nucleotide sequence: TGTGCCAGTAGTGCGGACAGGGGGGCCTATGGCTACACCTTC.

The J gene is TRBJ1-1, the V gene TRBV28, with 7 bases matching TRBD1. J gave up 6 bases and V 5 bases, and 12 bases lay outside the gene matches. The germline V gene encodes CDR1 MDHEN and CDR2 SYDVKM. This CDR3 has 15 amino acids. CDR3 amino acids: CASSRQRRGLAEAFF. DNA of the CDR3: TGTGCCAGCAGTAGACAAAGAAGGGGGCTAGCTGAAGCTTTCTTT.

Concerning this clone: The same CDR3 also results from other DNA sequences found in this sample. This chain joins TRBV7-9 and TRBJ2-7, with TRBD1 identical over 8 bases. Germline CDR1 and CDR2: SEHNR and FQNEAQ (reference sequence). J gave up 1 base and V 5 bases, and 4 bases lay outside the gene matches. The CDR3 sequence is 14 residues long. The CDR3 nucleotides are TGTGCCAGCAGCCTCACAGGGGGGTCCTACGAGCAGTACTTC. This sequence encodes CASSLTGGSYEQYF.

The chain employs TRBV4-1 and TRBJ2-3; tentatively, D is TRBD2 (5 bases). Trimming took off 0 bases at V and 3 bases at J, with 13 bases between the two ends. CDR3 size: 16 residues. Germline V CDR1 and CDR2: MGHRA, YSYEKL. The CDR3 region is CASSQDFASRTDTQYF. CDR3 nucleotide sequence: TGCGCCAGCAGCCAAGATTTCGCTAGCAGGACAGATACGCAGTATTTT.

The chain is built from TRBV10-3 and TRBJ2-3; possibly TRBD2 for D (5 bases). The CDR3 has 16 amino acids. The germline CDR1 and CDR2 sequences are ENHRY and SYGVKD. Trimming left V 2 bases short and J 8 bases short, with 20 bases between. The CDR3 DNA reads as TGTGCCATCAGTGAGACGGTGGCGGGCCCACAGATTACGCAGTATTTT. This translates into CAISETVAGPQITQYF.

J is TRBJ1-6 and V is TRBV5-5, with D perhaps TRBD1 (6 bases). This CDR3 is built from 15 residues. Trimming took 6 bases from V and 3 from J, leaving 13 bases between them. Germline V gives CDR1 SGHKS, CDR2 YYEKEE (reference sequence). The DNA for the CDR3 is TGTGCCAGCAATCTACGGACAGACTATAATTCACCCCTCCACTTT. Residues: CASNLRTDYNSPLHF.

The chain combines TRBV27 with TRBJ2-1; 8 bases map to TRBD2. The CDR3 loop spans 14 amino acids. The germline gives CDR1 MNHEY, CDR2 SMNVEV (reference sequence). V was pared by 5 bases and J by 2 bases, with 2 bases of the junction left unmatched. DNA for the CDR3: TGTGCCAGCAGTCGGGAGGGCCCCTACAATGAGCAGTTCTTC. Translating gives CASSREGPYNEQFF.

In its sample, this clone was seen a few times. V usage is TRBV6-2 or TRBV6-3 and J usage is TRBJ2-7, with D unclear. Germline values: CDR1 MNHEY, CDR2 SVGEGT. The V end was cut by 5 bases, the J end by 6 bases, with 8 bases between. This CDR3 contains 11 residues. The CDR3 DNA reads as TGTGCCAGCAGTCACACGCCCGAGCAGTACTTC. The encoded protein is CASSHTPEQYF.

The rearrangement links TRBV6-6 to TRBJ1-1, with D hard to call. CDR3 length equals 15 residues. Germline V lookup: CDR1 MNHNY, CDR2 SVGAGI (reference sequence). The ends were cut back, 8 bases at V and 1 base at J, with 17 bases in the middle. The CDR3: CASLPWNRGNTEAFF. The CDR3 DNA follows: TGTGCCAGCCTCCCCTGGAACCGAGGGAACACTGAAGCTTTCTTT.

The chain recombines TRBV15 with TRBJ1-5, with 8 bases lining up with TRBD1. Per germline, CDR1 LNHNV and CDR2 YYDKDF (reference sequence). This CDR3 has 16 residues. J gave up 1 base and V 3 bases, and 5 bases lay outside the gene matches. The DNA of the CDR3 is TGTGCCACCAGCAGTCCGGGACAGGAGAGCAATCAGCCCCAGCATTTT. Translation gives CATSSPGQESNQPQHF.

This chain links TRBV13 with TRBJ1-2, with a weak D call TRBD1 (5 bases). Germline V gene data show CDR1 as PRHDT and CDR2 as FYEKMQ (reference sequence). V was trimmed by 0 bases and J by 6 bases, leaving 11 bases between them. There are 14 residues in the CDR3. The CDR3 sequence is CASSLGRGIDGYTF. CDR3 bases: TGTGCCAGCAGCTTAGGCCGGGGGATAGATGGCTACACCTTC.

The V call is TRBV4-2, the J call TRBJ1-6; D gene uncertain. Germline CDR1 reads LGHNA; CDR2 reads YNFKEQ. Trimming pared 0 bases from V and 3 bases from J, leaving 9 bases between. The CDR3 is 16 amino acids. CDR3 region: CASSQDLSVYNSPLHF. CDR3 nucleotide sequence: TGTGCCAGCAGCCAAGATCTTTCAGTCTATAATTCACCCCTCCACTTT.